This T cell receptor (beta chain) was retrieved from a study of regulatory T cells in long-lasting Graves disease. Looking at the study overall: Under 3 months of antithyroid drugs had been taken by newly diagnosed Graves' patients.

Germline V gene sequence: CDR1 MNHNS, CDR2 SASEGT. V was pared by 5 bases and J by 5 bases, with 4 bases of the junction left unmatched. The CDR3 is made up of 14 amino acids. Regarding the study as a whole: TRBV28 was favored in persistent disease, as were TRBJ1-2 and TRBJ2-5. Newly diagnosed patients shared 966 public clonotypes; persistent patients shared approximately 2,700.

Combining iRepertoire HTBI primers with Arm-PCR of CDR3 regions, the authors built TCR beta libraries. Using its own MiXCR run on the multiplex PCR reads, TCRdb lists one record per CDR3 protein. The sample has about 320,000 distinct CDR3 sequences; 18% are singletons. This clonotype was seen only a few times. Its antigen is still unknown. Time point meaning: newly diagnosed GD, antithyroid drugs for less than 3 months. Extracted PBMC RNA gave rise to the TCR library. In each case, Graves' disease was diagnosed per American Thyroid Association guidelines. Material: peripheral blood mononuclear cells (PBMCs), obtained at new diagnosis, from a patient treated with antithyroid drugs. This TCR was recovered from a female donor with Graves disease. The V and J genes are TRBV6-1 and TRBJ1-1, with 11 positions matching TRBD1. The CDR3 reads CASSRTGGYTEAFF. DNA of the CDR3: TGTGCCAGCAGTAGGACAGGGGGCTATACTGAAGCTTTCTTT.